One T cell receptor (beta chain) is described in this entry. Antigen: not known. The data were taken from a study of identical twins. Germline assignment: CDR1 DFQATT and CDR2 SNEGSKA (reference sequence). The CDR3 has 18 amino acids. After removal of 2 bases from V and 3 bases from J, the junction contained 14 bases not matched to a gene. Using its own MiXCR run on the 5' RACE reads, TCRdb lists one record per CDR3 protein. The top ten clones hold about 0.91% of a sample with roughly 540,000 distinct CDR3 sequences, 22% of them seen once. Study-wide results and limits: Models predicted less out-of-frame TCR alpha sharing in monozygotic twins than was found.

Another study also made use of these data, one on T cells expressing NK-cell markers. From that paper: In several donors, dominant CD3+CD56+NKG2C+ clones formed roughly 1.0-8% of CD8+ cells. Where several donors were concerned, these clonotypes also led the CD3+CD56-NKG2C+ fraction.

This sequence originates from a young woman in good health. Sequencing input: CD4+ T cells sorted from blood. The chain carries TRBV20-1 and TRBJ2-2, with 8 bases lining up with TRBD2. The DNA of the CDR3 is TGCAGTGCTAGACGATCCCACGGTGGGACTAGTCACACCGGGGAGCTGTTTTTT. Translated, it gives CSARRSHGGTSHTGELFF.